Presented here are 22 T cell receptor beta chains from one specimen sequenced in a study of control samples from healthy donors and cancer patients. Produced via immunoSEQ multiplex PCR; TCRdb's table is partial and in-frame only. The table includes around 130,000 clones, under 95% detected once. The material sequenced was PBMCs. These receptors were taken from a man aged 50 to 59 with head and neck cancer.

This chain uses TRBV5-8 with TRBJ1-2; D unresolved. Trimming took off 4 bases at V and 0 bases at J, with 10 bases between the two ends. Germline-derived CDR1 and CDR2 are SGHTS and YDEGEE. The CDR3 runs to 14 residues. DNA of the CDR3: TGTGCCAGCAGCCCAGGAGGGCCTAACTATGGCTACACCTTC. Its translation: CASSPGGPNYGYTF.

The gene calls are TRBV2 and TRBJ2-1; 12 bases are a match to TRBD2. CDR1 is SNHLY and CDR2 is FYNNEI in the germline V gene. The CDR3 extends over 15 amino acids. V was clipped by 3 bases and J by 7 bases; unmatched bases: 4. CDR3 sequence reads: CASSDRGLAGNEQFF. DNA for the CDR3: TGTGCCAGCAGTGATCGCGGACTAGCGGGAAATGAGCAGTTCTTC.

The J gene is TRBJ1-1, the V gene TRBV19, with 8 bases that match TRBD1. Trimming removed 5 bases from V and 3 bases from J; junction bases left unmatched: 8. Germline lookup yields CDR1 LNHDA and CDR2 SQIVND (reference sequence). The CDR3 has 15 residues. CDR3 loop: CASSFSGTGDTEAFF. The CDR3 DNA follows: TGTGCCAGTAGTTTTTCCGGGACAGGTGACACTGAAGCTTTCTTT.

The chain carries TRBV4-3 and TRBJ1-2; D ambiguous. The germline V gene encodes CDR1 LGHNA and CDR2 YSLEER. V lost 1 base and J 8 bases, leaving 20 bases between the germline ends. The CDR3 is 16 amino acids. CDR3 loop: CASSQVPGKGVWGYTF. The CDR3 coding sequence is TGCGCCAGCAGCCAAGTTCCGGGGAAGGGTGTATGGGGCTACACCTTC.

This chain joins TRBV7-9 and TRBJ1-2; D possibly corresponds to TRBD1 (6 bases). The V gene's germline CDR1 is SEHNR and CDR2 FQNEAQ (reference sequence). CDR3 length equals 13 residues. The V and J ends lost 5 bases and 7 bases respectively, with 14 bases between them. The CDR3 here is CASSPGRGSGYTF. Here the CDR3 DNA reads TGTGCCAGCAGCCCCGGCAGGGGATCTGGCTACACCTTC.

V usage is TRBV5-5 and J usage is TRBJ1-2; D possibly corresponds to TRBD1 (6 bases). With 4 bases removed from V and 3 bases from J, the gap between germline ends came to 13 bases. Germline CDR1 and CDR2: SGHKS and YYEKEE (reference sequence). The length of the CDR3 is 14 residues. The CDR3 is CASSRGGTHYGYTF. CDR3 DNA sequence: TGTGCCAGCAGCCGAGGAGGGACACACTATGGCTACACCTTC.

This chain joins TRBV2 and TRBJ2-7; D is possibly TRBD1 (6 bases). V shed 4 bases and J shed 2 bases, with 9 bases lying between them. Germline CDR1 SNHLY, CDR2 FYNNEI. The CDR3 sequence is 13 residues long. The CDR3 sequence: CASSGQATYEQYF. In DNA, the CDR3 is TGTGCCAGCAGTGGACAGGCCACCTACGAGCAGTACTTC. Based on the CDR3 plus reference TRBV2 and TRBJ2-7, the full variable domain is EPEVTQTPSHQVTQMGQEVILRCVPISNHLYFYWYRQILGQKVEFLVSFYNNEISEKSEIFDDQFSVERPDGSNFTLKIRSTKLEDSAMYFCASSGQATYEQYFGPGTRLTVT.

This clone was picked up a small number of times. The gene calls are TRBV7-2 and TRBJ1-2, with unresolved D. The CDR3 covers 15 residues. Between the trimmed V and J ends, which lost 1 base and 2 bases, there was a span of 11 bases. Per the germline V gene, CDR1 is SGHTA and CDR2 is FQGNSA. The CDR3 loop is CASSLGTTANYGYTF. The CDR3, as DNA: TGTGCCAGCAGCTTAGGTACGACCGCGAACTATGGCTACACCTTC. The entire variable domain, with the rest obtained from reference TRBV7-2 and TRBJ1-2, is as follows: GAGVSQSPSNKVTEKGKDVELRCDPISGHTALYWYRQSLGQGLEFLIYFQGNSAPDKSGLPSDRFSAERTGGSVSTLTIQRTQQEDSAVYLCASSLGTTANYGYTFGSGTRLTVV.

The chain is built from TRBV28 and TRBJ2-3; tentative D call: TRBD2 (6 bases). The CDR3 covers 14 residues. The germline V and J ends were trimmed by 5 bases and 2 bases, with 11 bases remaining between them. Germline assignment: CDR1 MDHEN and CDR2 SYDVKM. CDR3 nucleotide sequence: TGTGCCAGCAGTATGGGACTTGTCACAGATACGCAGTATTTT. Translated: CASSMGLVTDTQYF.

The chain is built from TRBV15 and TRBJ1-1; D is unclear. Germline CDR1 LNHNV, CDR2 YYDKDF (reference sequence). Trimming shortened V by 9 bases and J by 1 base, and 12 bases separated the two germline ends. This CDR3 has 13 residues. The CDR3 nucleotides read TGTGCCACTTCGTTTTTTGAGAACACTGAAGCTTTCTTT. It codes for CATSFFENTEAFF.

V is TRBV6-2 or TRBV6-3 and J is TRBJ1-2; D gene unclear. Germline lookup yields CDR1 MNHEY and CDR2 SVGEGT. Trimming pared 8 bases from V and 4 bases from J, leaving 11 bases between. The CDR3 is 12 amino acids. The CDR3 protein is CASGRALYGYTF. The DNA for the CDR3 is TGTGCCAGCGGCCGGGCCCTCTATGGCTACACCTTC.

The chain is built from TRBV27 and TRBJ1-5; D is undetermined. Germline CDR1 is MNHEY and CDR2 is SMNVEV (reference sequence). V lost 6 bases and J lost 3, with 15 bases in between. The CDR3 contains 15 residues. CDR3 sequence: CASSPRSRTNQPQHF. The CDR3 region has the DNA TGTGCCAGCAGCCCTCGATCGAGAACCAATCAGCCCCAGCATTTT.

This chain connects TRBV28 to TRBJ2-7; D possibly corresponds to TRBD1 (7 bases). The CDR3 is made up of 14 amino acids. V lost 3 bases and J lost 5, with 14 bases in between. Germline-derived CDR1 and CDR2 are MDHEN and SYDVKM. The DNA for the CDR3 is TGTGCCAGCAGTTTCGCGACAGGGAGGCACGAGCAGTACTTC. This translates into CASSFATGRHEQYF.

The CDR3 protein is CATNRGTYEQYF. The CDR3 coding sequence is TGTGCCACCAACAGGGGAACCTACGAGCAGTACTTC. The V call is TRBV7-9, the J call TRBJ2-7; TRBD1 matches at 7 bases. The CDR3 covers 12 residues. From germline, CDR1 is SEHNR and CDR2 FQNEAQ (reference sequence). Trimming cost V 10 bases and J 2 bases; bases outside gene matches: 5.

The chain combines TRBV5-6 with TRBJ2-5; 7 bases align to TRBD1. With V trimmed by 1 base and J by 4 bases, 13 bases remained unmatched. CDR1 and CDR2 from the germline V gene are SGHDT and YYEEEE. The CDR3 is made up of 17 amino acids. The CDR3 DNA follows: TGTGCCAGCAGCTTGTGGGGTGCCGTGGGGACAGCAGAGACCCAGTACTTC. Translation gives CASSLWGAVGTAETQYF.

The chain is built from TRBV28 and TRBJ1-3, with D possibly being TRBD1 (5 bases). The CDR3 covers 16 residues. Trimming pared 1 base from V and 0 bases from J, leaving 10 bases between. Germline CDR1 is MDHEN and CDR2 is SYDVKM. The CDR3: CASSLYRLNSGNTIYF. CDR3 sequence (DNA): TGTGCCAGCAGTTTATACAGGCTTAACTCTGGAAACACCATATATTTT.

The V gene is TRBV7-3, the J gene TRBJ2-2; 8 bases map to TRBD1. Per the germline V gene, CDR1 is SGHTA and CDR2 is FQGTGA. The CDR3 runs to 14 residues. Trimming took 4 bases from V and 4 from J; bases not matched to a gene: 2. CDR3 DNA: TGTGCCAGCAGCTCGACAGGGGTCACCGGGGAGCTGTTTTTT. Amino acid sequence: CASSSTGVTGELFF.

The chain uses TRBV24-1 and TRBJ1-2; D is perhaps TRBD1 (5 bases). The CDR3 spans 11 residues. The V end was cut by 9 bases, the J end by 6 bases, with 10 bases between. Germline-derived CDR1 and CDR2 are KGHDR and SFDVKD. The CDR3 region has the DNA TGTGCCACCCCACCGGGGCATGGCTACACCTTC. Translated, it gives CATPPGHGYTF.

The V and J genes are TRBV5-5 and TRBJ1-1; D gene uncertain. Between the trimmed V and J ends, which lost 0 bases and 0 bases, there was a span of 9 bases. The CDR3 is made up of 15 amino acids. The germline V gene encodes CDR1 SGHKS and CDR2 YYEKEE (reference sequence). CDR3 bases: TGTGCCAGCAGCTTGGTGCTGTTGGTGAACACTGAAGCTTTCTTT. Translating gives CASSLVLLVNTEAFF. The full variable domain, rest sourced from reference TRBV5-5 and TRBJ1-1, is DAGVTQSPTHLIKTRGQQVTLRCSPISGHKSVSWYQQVLGQGPQFIFQYYEKEERGRGNFPDRFSARQFPNYSSELNVNALLLGDSALYLCASSLVLLVNTEAFFGQGTRLTVV.

The chain recombines TRBV5-1 with TRBJ1-5; D is unresolved. The CDR3 has 13 residues. Germline V gene data show CDR1 as SGHRS and CDR2 as YFSETQ. Trimming took 4 bases from V and 6 from J, leaving 11 bases between them. The DNA of the CDR3 is TGCGCCAGCAGCCCGGACTGGGGTCAGCCCCAGCATTTT. It encodes CASSPDWGQPQHF.

The chain joins TRBV7-2 to TRBJ1-1; D may be TRBD1 (5 bases). The CDR3 has 15 amino acids. V lost 1 base, J lost 1 base, and 10 bases lay in between. Germline CDR1 SGHTA, CDR2 FQGNSA. The CDR3 nucleotides read TGTGCCAGCAGCTTAGAGGCAGGGCCGAACACTGAAGCTTTCTTT. Its translation is CASSLEAGPNTEAFF.

The rearrangement joins TRBV7-6 to TRBJ2-3; 11 positions agree with TRBD2. This CDR3 has 16 residues. V gave up 5 bases and J gave up 6 bases; unmatched junction bases: 10. Germline values: CDR1 SGHVS, CDR2 FNYEAQ. In nucleotides, the CDR3 is TGTGCCAGCAGCCATCTTTCTAGCGGGGGGACGGATACGCAGTATTTT. Its translation: CASSHLSSGGTDTQYF.